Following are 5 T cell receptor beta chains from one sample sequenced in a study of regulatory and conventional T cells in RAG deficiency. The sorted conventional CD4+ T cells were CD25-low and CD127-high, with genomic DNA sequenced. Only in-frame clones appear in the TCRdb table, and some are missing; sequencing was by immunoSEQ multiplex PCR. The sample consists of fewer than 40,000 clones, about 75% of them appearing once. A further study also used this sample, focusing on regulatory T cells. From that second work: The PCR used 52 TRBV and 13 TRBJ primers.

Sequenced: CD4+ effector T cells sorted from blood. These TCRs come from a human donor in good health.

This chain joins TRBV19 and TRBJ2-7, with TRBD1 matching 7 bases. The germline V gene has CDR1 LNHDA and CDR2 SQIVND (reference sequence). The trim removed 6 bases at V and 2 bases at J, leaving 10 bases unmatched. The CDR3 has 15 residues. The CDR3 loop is CASRATGLDTYEQYF. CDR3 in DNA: TGTGCCAGTAGGGCGACAGGGTTAGACACCTACGAGCAGTACTTC.

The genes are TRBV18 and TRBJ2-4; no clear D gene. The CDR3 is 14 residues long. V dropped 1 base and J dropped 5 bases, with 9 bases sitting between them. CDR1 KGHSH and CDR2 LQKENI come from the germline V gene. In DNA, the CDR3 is TGTGCCAGCTCACCACTTAAGATGGAAAACATTCAGTACTTC. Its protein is CASSPLKMENIQYF.

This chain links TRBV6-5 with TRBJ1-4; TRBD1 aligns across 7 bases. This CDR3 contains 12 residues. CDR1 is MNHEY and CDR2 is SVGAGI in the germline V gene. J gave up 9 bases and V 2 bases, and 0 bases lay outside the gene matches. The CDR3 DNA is TGTGCCAGCAGTTACAGGGGGCAAAAACTGTTTTTT. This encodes CASSYRGQKLFF.

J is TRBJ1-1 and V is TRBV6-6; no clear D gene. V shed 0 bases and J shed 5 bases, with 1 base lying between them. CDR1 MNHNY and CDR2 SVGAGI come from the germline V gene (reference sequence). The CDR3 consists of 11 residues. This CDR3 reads CASSYSTEAFF. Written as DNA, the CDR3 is TGTGCCAGCAGTTACTCAACTGAAGCTTTCTTT.

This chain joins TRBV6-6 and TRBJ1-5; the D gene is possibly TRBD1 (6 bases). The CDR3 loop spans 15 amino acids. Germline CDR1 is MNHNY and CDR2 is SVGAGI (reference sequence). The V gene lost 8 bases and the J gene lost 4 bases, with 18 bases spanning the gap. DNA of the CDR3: TGTGCCAGCTGGGGCCGGGGGCCGGGAAATCAGCCCCAGCATTTT. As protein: CASWGRGPGNQPQHF.